This passage covers 28 T cell receptor beta chains from one sample sequenced in a study of shared clonotypes between healthy human individuals. Generated by immunoSEQ multiplex PCR, the TCRdb table keeps only in-frame clones and is missing some. The profile shows 1.5 million to 2.5 million clones, about 95% of them singletons. Naive CD8 cells lacked CD45RO, underwent positive selection for CCR7 and left out terminally differentiated effector memory CD45RA+ cells. The sequenced sample was naive CD8+ T cells sorted from blood. The source of these receptors is a man between 18 and 29 years old in good health.

This clone was observed a single time. This chain links TRBV7-9 with TRBJ2-7, with D perhaps TRBD1 or TRBD2 (6 bases each). Trimming took 8 bases from V and 6 from J, leaving 23 bases between them. CDR1 SEHNR and CDR2 FQNEAQ come from the germline V gene (reference sequence). This CDR3 has 15 residues. This chain's CDR3 is CASSQGRELGFEQYF. The CDR3, as DNA: TGTGCCAGCTCCCAGGGGCGGGAACTAGGCTTCGAGCAGTACTTC.

This chain links TRBV4-2 with TRBJ1-1; 7 nucleotides line up with TRBD1. V lost 0 bases to trimming and J lost 1 base; unmatched junction nucleotides: 8. The CDR3 consists of 17 residues. Germline V gene sequence: CDR1 LGHNA, CDR2 YNFKEQ. The CDR3 here is CASSQDEWTGENTEAFF. As DNA, the CDR3 is TGTGCCAGCAGCCAAGATGAATGGACAGGAGAGAACACTGAAGCTTTCTTT.

The chain employs TRBV5-5 and TRBJ1-3, with 9 bases matching TRBD1. J was trimmed by 0 bases and V by 1 base; bases with no gene match: 5. The CDR3 contains 17 residues. Germline values: CDR1 SGHKS, CDR2 YYEKEE (reference sequence). DNA for the CDR3: TGTGCCAGCAGCTTGAGTACAGGGGGCCTCTCTGGAAACACCATATATTTT. This gives the protein CASSLSTGGLSGNTIYF.

The genes are TRBV15 and TRBJ1-1, with D unclear. Germline CDR1 and CDR2: LNHNV and YYDKDF (reference sequence). V lost 0 bases to trimming and J lost 3 bases, with 11 bases between them. There are 15 residues in the CDR3. The CDR3 nucleotides read TGTGCCACCAGCAGAGATAGGGTATGGGACACTGAAGCTTTCTTT. This encodes CATSRDRVWDTEAFF.

The CDR3 nucleotides read TGCGCCAGCAGCTCCGGGACAAACTCCTACAATGAGCAGTTCTTC. Residues: CASSSGTNSYNEQFF. This chain connects TRBV5-1 to TRBJ2-1; perhaps TRBD1 as D (6 bases). The CDR3 loop spans 15 amino acids. Germline lookup yields CDR1 SGHRS and CDR2 YFSETQ. The V gene lost 3 bases and the J gene lost 0 bases, with 10 bases spanning the gap.

The chain couples TRBV30 to TRBJ1-2; 7 bases agree with TRBD1. The CDR3 is 13 amino acids. Germline-derived CDR1 and CDR2 are GTSNPN and SVGIG (reference sequence). V lost 6 bases, J lost 3 bases, and 7 bases stayed unmatched. The CDR3 DNA reads as TGTGCCTGCATGACAGGGAGCGACTATGGCTACACCTTC. Translation: CACMTGSDYGYTF.

The J gene is TRBJ2-1, the V gene TRBV28; D possibly corresponds to TRBD1 (6 bases). This CDR3 region has 15 residues. The V end lost 3 bases, the J end lost 4 bases, and 13 bases lay between the germline ends. The germline gives CDR1 MDHEN, CDR2 SYDVKM. The CDR3 coding sequence is TGTGCCAGCAGTTTTTTGCAGGGGCATTACAATGAGCAGTTCTTC. As protein: CASSFLQGHYNEQFF.

The V and J genes are TRBV10-3 and TRBJ2-6; tentatively, D is TRBD1 (5 bases). Germline V lookup: CDR1 ENHRY, CDR2 SYGVKD. The V and J ends lost 6 bases and 0 bases respectively, with 9 bases between them. The length of the CDR3 is 15 residues. The CDR3 DNA reads as TGTGCCATCAGGGACGACAGCTCTGGGGCCAACGTCCTGACTTTC. Protein: CAIRDDSSGANVLTF.

V and J are TRBV5-1 and TRBJ1-1; D is ambiguous. Germline lookup yields CDR1 SGHRS and CDR2 YFSETQ. The V end lost 7 bases, the J end lost 0 bases, and 13 bases lay between the germline ends. This CDR3 region has 14 residues. The CDR3 spells CASCSEPMNTEAFF. The CDR3 DNA follows: TGCGCCAGCTGTTCGGAACCCATGAACACTGAAGCTTTCTTT.

The V call is TRBV10-3, the J call TRBJ1-3; D remains unclear. The V gene's germline CDR1 is ENHRY and CDR2 SYGVKD. V was shortened by 0 bases and J by 2 bases, with 14 bases between the two germline ends. The CDR3 extends over 17 amino acids. The CDR3 region is CAISESILSGTGNTIYF. The CDR3 DNA follows: TGTGCCATCAGTGAGTCGATTCTTTCCGGGACTGGAAACACCATATATTTT.

The chain uses TRBV27 and TRBJ2-7, with 7 bases fitting TRBD1. The germline V gene has CDR1 MNHEY and CDR2 SMNVEV (reference sequence). CDR3 length equals 17 residues. The J segment lost 2 bases and the V segment lost 2 bases, leaving 12 bases of the junction unmatched. In nucleotides, the CDR3 is TGTGCCAGCAGTTTAATTTCGTCCCAGGGGGTTACCTACGAGCAGTACTTC. As protein: CASSLISSQGVTYEQYF.

This chain connects TRBV9 to TRBJ2-7, with D perhaps matching TRBD1 (5 bases). V lost 3 bases, J lost 5 bases, and 9 bases lay in between. CDR1 is SGDLS and CDR2 is YYNGEE in the germline V gene. The CDR3 is made up of 12 amino acids. Here the CDR3 reads CASSAAGHEQYF. The CDR3 DNA reads as TGTGCCAGCAGCGCGGCAGGGCACGAGCAGTACTTC. Using reference TRBV9 and TRBJ2-7 for the parts outside the CDR3, the full variable domain is DSGVTQTPKHLITATGQRVTLRCSPRSGDLSVYWYQQSLDQGLQFLIQYYNGEERAKGNILERFSAQQFPDLHSELNLSSLELGDSALYFCASSAAGHEQYFGPGTRLTVT.

V is TRBV6-5 and J is TRBJ2-7; D unclear. The CDR3 has 13 amino acids. V was cut by 6 bases and J by 2 bases, with 11 bases left in between. CDR1 is MNHEY and CDR2 is SVGAGI in the germline V gene. CDR3 sequence: CASSPGTPYEQYF. CDR3 nucleotides: TGTGCCAGCAGCCCAGGAACTCCCTACGAGCAGTACTTC.

The chain is built from TRBV6-5 and TRBJ1-6; 9 bases map to TRBD1. The CDR3 runs to 16 residues. The ends lost 4 bases at V and 12 bases at J; junction bases unmatched: 13. Germline loops: CDR1 MNHEY, CDR2 SVGAGI. For the CDR3, the DNA is TGTGCCAGCAGTTCGGGCCCTCGGGACAGGGTGGAACCCCTCCACTTT. Amino acid sequence: CASSSGPRDRVEPLHF.

V and J are TRBV4-1 and TRBJ2-1; D is perhaps TRBD1 (5 bases). The CDR3 loop spans 12 amino acids. V lost 5 bases and J 9 bases, leaving 11 bases between the germline ends. Per germline, CDR1 MGHRA and CDR2 YSYEKL. CDR3 in amino acids: CASSKGVSEQFF. In nucleotides, the CDR3 is TGCGCCAGCAGCAAAGGGGTGAGTGAGCAGTTCTTC.

This chain links TRBV9 with TRBJ2-2; no clear D gene. V lost 1 base and J lost 5, with 9 bases in between. The germline gives CDR1 SGDLS, CDR2 YYNGEE. CDR3 length: 14 residues. Here the CDR3 reads CASSVSFQTGELFF. The CDR3 DNA sequence: TGTGCCAGCAGCGTATCTTTCCAGACCGGGGAGCTGTTTTTT. The full variable domain, completed using reference TRBV9 and TRBJ2-2, is DSGVTQTPKHLITATGQRVTLRCSPRSGDLSVYWYQQSLDQGLQFLIQYYNGEERAKGNILERFSAQQFPDLHSELNLSSLELGDSALYFCASSVSFQTGELFFGEGSRLTVL.

This clone showed up just once. The V gene is TRBV19, the J gene TRBJ2-5, with 10 bases aligning to TRBD1. In germline, CDR1 is LNHDA, CDR2 SQIVND (reference sequence). V lost 4 bases to trimming and J lost 5 bases; unmatched junction nucleotides: 7. The CDR3 totals 15 residues. The CDR3 loop is CASSTYGQGGETQYF. CDR3 DNA sequence: TGTGCCAGTAGTACCTACGGACAGGGGGGGGAGACCCAGTACTTC.

This rearrangement joins TRBV2 to TRBJ1-1; D gene ambiguous. This CDR3 has 12 residues. The ends were cut back, 5 bases at V and 11 bases at J, with 15 bases in the middle. CDR1 and CDR2 from the germline V gene are SNHLY and FYNNEI. CDR3 sequence (DNA): TGTGCCAGCAGTATGGGCGCTCCCGGGGCTTTCTTT. Its protein product is CASSMGAPGAFF.

The chain uses TRBV6-6 and TRBJ2-7; D could derive from TRBD1 or TRBD2 (5 bases each). This CDR3 contains 14 residues. Germline CDR1 and CDR2: MNHNY and SVGAGI (reference sequence). Trimming shortened V by 7 bases and J by 0 bases, and 13 bases separated the two germline ends. DNA of the CDR3: TGTGCCAGCACTGAGGGACCGAGCTCCTACGAGCAGTACTTC. It specifies CASTEGPSSYEQYF.

This clone was picked up one time. The V call is TRBV18, the J call TRBJ1-4; no firm D call. Germline CDR1 is KGHSH and CDR2 is LQKENI. Trimming removed 0 bases at V and 3 bases at J, with 8 bases between. The CDR3 consists of 15 residues. Written as DNA, the CDR3 is TGTGCCAGCTCACCACCCACGGACTCTAATGAAAAACTGTTTTTT. As protein: CASSPPTDSNEKLFF. Variable domain in full (rest from reference TRBV18 and TRBJ1-4): NAGVMQNPRHLVRRRGQEARLRCSPMKGHSHVYWYRQLPEEGLKFMVYLQKENIIDESGMPKERFSAEFPKEGPSILRIQQVVRGDSAAYFCASSPPTDSNEKLFFGSGTQLSVL.

The genes are TRBV7-9 and TRBJ2-3; possible D gene TRBD1, 5 bases. This CDR3 has 14 residues. Germline values: CDR1 SEHNR, CDR2 FQNEAQ (reference sequence). V lost 1 base and J 5 bases, leaving 10 bases between the germline ends. CDR3 DNA sequence: TGTGCCAGCAGCTTAGGCCAGGGTGTAGATACGCAGTATTTT. Encoded protein: CASSLGQGVDTQYF.

This clone has a handful of counts. Distinct nucleotide sequences in the sample also encode this CDR3. The rearrangement uses TRBV5-6 and TRBJ2-7; D gene ambiguous. CDR1 is SGHDT and CDR2 is YYEEEE in the germline V gene. The CDR3 totals 12 residues. The V and J ends lost 0 bases and 2 bases respectively, with 3 bases between them. The CDR3 sequence: CASSLGTYEQYF. Written as DNA, the CDR3 is TGTGCCAGCAGCTTGGGAACCTACGAGCAGTACTTC.

The V gene is TRBV7-2, the J gene TRBJ2-3, with 10 bases fitting TRBD2. Germline CDR1 is SGHTA and CDR2 is FQGNSA. The CDR3 loop spans 15 amino acids. V lost 0 bases, J lost 7 bases, and 4 bases stayed unmatched. CDR3 residues: CASSLAGLAPNTQYF. CDR3 bases: TGTGCCAGCAGCTTAGCGGGACTAGCGCCTAATACGCAGTATTTT. Together with reference TRBV7-2 and TRBJ2-3, the CDR3 gives the full variable domain: GAGVSQSPSNKVTEKGKDVELRCDPISGHTALYWYRQSLGQGLEFLIYFQGNSAPDKSGLPSDRFSAERTGGSVSTLTIQRTQQEDSAVYLCASSLAGLAPNTQYFGPGTRLTVL.

V gene TRBV10-2 combines with J gene TRBJ1-5; a possible D gene is TRBD1 (5 bases). Germline CDR1 and CDR2: WSHSY and SAAADI. Trimming stripped 2 bases from V and 7 bases from J, with 24 bases between. The length of the CDR3 is 18 residues. The DNA for the CDR3 is TGCGCCAGCAGTGAGGGGGGAGAGATACGGTGGAAGGAGCAGCCCCAGCATTTT. Its protein product is CASSEGGEIRWKEQPQHF.

The chain recombines TRBV28 with TRBJ2-5, with D unclear. The CDR3 covers 14 residues. The germline CDR1 and CDR2 sequences are MDHEN and SYDVKM. V dropped 3 bases and J dropped 1 base, with 9 bases sitting between them. CDR3: CASSLTITQETQYF. CDR3 nucleotides: TGTGCCAGCAGTTTGACCATCACCCAAGAGACCCAGTACTTC.

Here the CDR3 reads CAISESGGPSYEQYF. The DNA of the CDR3 is TGTGCCATCAGTGAGTCCGGCGGGCCCTCCTACGAGCAGTACTTC. This rearrangement joins TRBV10-3 to TRBJ2-7, with D possibly being TRBD2 (5 bases). Germline V CDR1 and CDR2: ENHRY, SYGVKD. This CDR3 spans 15 amino acids. With 0 bases removed from V and 0 bases from J, the gap between germline ends came to 9 bases.

CDR3: CASSLVPLGPNEKLFF. The CDR3 nucleotides read TGCGCCAGCAGCTTGGTTCCCCTCGGGCCTAATGAAAAACTGTTTTTT. The chain joins TRBV5-1 to TRBJ1-4; D remains ambiguous. This CDR3 has 16 residues. Looked up from germline, CDR1 is SGHRS and CDR2 is YFSETQ. V was pared by 0 bases and J by 3 bases, with 12 bases between.

This rearrangement joins TRBV6-5 to TRBJ1-1; D call uncertain. The germline V gene encodes CDR1 MNHEY and CDR2 SVGAGI. V was pared by 0 bases and J by 0 bases, with 5 bases between. This CDR3 has 14 amino acids. CDR3 sequence: CASSYSTLNTEAFF. CDR3 coding DNA: TGTGCCAGCAGTTACTCAACACTGAACACTGAAGCTTTCTTT.